This T cell receptor beta chain comes out of a study of Ad26.COV2.S vaccination and SARS-CoV-2 variants. Overall study: Intramuscular Ad26.COV2.S doses were given once or twice, 56 days apart.

Study conclusions and caveats: People who got the vaccine had more spike-specific TCR breadth than people who got placebo.

Treatment given: approximately 18 received Ad26.COV2.S at low or high dose, single or two shots; roughly 5 received placebo; per-sample allocation not given. The investigators took samples on day 63 after the first vaccine or placebo injection. Donor was an adult aged 18-55 years in Boston. The vaccine delivered Wuhan-strain SARS-CoV-2 spike through an Ad26 vector. The CDR3 extends over 13 amino acids. V was clipped by 6 bases and J by 2 bases, with 10 bases between them. The repertoire was sequenced with immunoSEQ multiplex PCR; TCRdb's copy has only in-frame clones and lacks some. Found here are about 680,000 clones, approximately 88% of them singletons; the top ten hold over 1.3%. To note about this clone: Its antigen remains unknown.

The TCR was taken from a person aged 18-65 years who received the Ad26.COV2.S COVID-19 vaccine or a placebo. The sample was peripheral blood, taken in a trial of Ad26.COV2.S vaccine versus placebo. The genes are TRBV12-3 or TRBV12-4 and TRBJ2-5; possibly TRBD1 for D (5 bases). The CDR3: CASRVQAQETQYF. The CDR3 DNA sequence: TGTGCCAGCAGGGTACAGGCACAAGAGACCCAGTACTTC.